This T cell receptor beta chain was recovered during a study of blood T cell repertoires in COVID-19. Study overall: Some COVID-19 samples were acute and others convalescent; all came from the United States, Italy and Spain. PBMCs, B-cell-depleted T cells, or T cells were the source of the cDNA or gDNA that made up the material.

Per the original data handling: Amplification of reference gene primers provided the estimated nucleated cell counts. Only in-frame clones appear in the TCRdb table, and some are missing; sequencing was by immunoSEQ multiplex PCR. V and J calls and clone size come straight from that table; D and trimming were deduced from the DNA. Seen here are about 350,000 clones, over 85% observed once, and the top ten hold 3% to 4.5%. V was trimmed by 4 bases and J by 1 base, leaving 7 bases between them. Per the germline V gene, CDR1 is WNHNN and CDR2 is SYGVQD (reference sequence). The length of the CDR3 is 13 residues.

The chain recombines TRBV10-1 with TRBJ1-1; D perhaps matches TRBD1 (5 bases). Specimen: peripheral blood. This clonotype was sampled from an older woman with COVID-19, enrolled during active disease. CDR3 in DNA: TGCGCCAGCAGTGGTCAGGGGAACACTGAAGCTTTCTTT. This sequence encodes CASSGQGNTEAFF.